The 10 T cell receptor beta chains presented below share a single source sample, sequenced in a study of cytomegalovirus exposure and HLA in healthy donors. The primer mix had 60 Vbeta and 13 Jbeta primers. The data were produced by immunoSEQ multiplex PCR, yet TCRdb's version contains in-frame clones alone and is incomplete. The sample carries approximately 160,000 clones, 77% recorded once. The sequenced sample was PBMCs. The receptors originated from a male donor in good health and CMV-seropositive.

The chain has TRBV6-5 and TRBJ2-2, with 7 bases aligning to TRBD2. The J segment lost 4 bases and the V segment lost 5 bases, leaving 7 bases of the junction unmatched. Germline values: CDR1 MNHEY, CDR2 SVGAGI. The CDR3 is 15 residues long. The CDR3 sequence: CASSPRGEGTGELFF. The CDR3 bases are TGTGCCAGCAGTCCGAGAGGGGAGGGCACCGGGGAGCTGTTTTTT.

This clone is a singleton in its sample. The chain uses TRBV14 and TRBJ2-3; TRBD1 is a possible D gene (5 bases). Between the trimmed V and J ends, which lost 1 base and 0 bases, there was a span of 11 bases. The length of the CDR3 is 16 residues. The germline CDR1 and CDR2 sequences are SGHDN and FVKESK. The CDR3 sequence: CASSQAAGYSTDTQYF. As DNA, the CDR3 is TGTGCCAGCAGCCAAGCTGCAGGGTATAGCACAGATACGCAGTATTTT.

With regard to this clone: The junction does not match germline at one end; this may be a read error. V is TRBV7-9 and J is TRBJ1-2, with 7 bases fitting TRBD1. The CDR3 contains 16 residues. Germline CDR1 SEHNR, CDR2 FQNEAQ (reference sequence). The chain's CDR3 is CASSLVGQIPNHGYTF. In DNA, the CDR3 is TGTGCCAGCAGCTTAGTGGGACAGATTCCTAACCATGGCTACACCTTC. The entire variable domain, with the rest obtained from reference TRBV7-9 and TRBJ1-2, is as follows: DTGVSQNPRHKITKRGQNVTFRCDPISEHNRLYWYRQTLGQGPEFLTYFQNEAQLEKSRLLSDRFSAERPKGSFSTLEIQRTEQGDSAMYLCASSLVGQIPNHGYTFGSGTRLTVV.

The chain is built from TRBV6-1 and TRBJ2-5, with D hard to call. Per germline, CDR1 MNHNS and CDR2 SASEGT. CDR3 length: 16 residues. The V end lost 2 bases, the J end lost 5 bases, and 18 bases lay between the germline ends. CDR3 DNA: TGTGCCAGCAGTGAAACCTCCTCTAGTTGGTTTGAGACCCAGTACTTC. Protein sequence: CASSETSSSWFETQYF.

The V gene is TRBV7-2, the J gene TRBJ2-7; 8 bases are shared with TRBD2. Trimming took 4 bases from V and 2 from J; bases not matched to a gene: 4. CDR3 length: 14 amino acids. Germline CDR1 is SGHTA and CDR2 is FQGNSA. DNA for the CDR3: TGTGCCAGCAGCTCACGGGGGGGTGCCTACGAGCAGTACTTC. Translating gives CASSSRGGAYEQYF.

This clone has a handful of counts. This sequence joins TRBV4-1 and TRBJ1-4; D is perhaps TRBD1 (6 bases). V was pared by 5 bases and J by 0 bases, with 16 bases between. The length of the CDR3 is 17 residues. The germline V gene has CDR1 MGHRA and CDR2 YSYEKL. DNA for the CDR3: TGCGCCAGCAGCTCAGGGGTCCCCTTTCCAACTAATGAAAAACTGTTTTTT. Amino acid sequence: CASSSGVPFPTNEKLFF.

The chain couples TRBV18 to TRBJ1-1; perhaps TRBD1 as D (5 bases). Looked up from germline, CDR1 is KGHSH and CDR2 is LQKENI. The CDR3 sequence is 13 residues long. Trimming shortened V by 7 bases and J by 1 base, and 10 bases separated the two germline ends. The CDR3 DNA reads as TGTGCCAGCTTACAGGAGCAGAACACTGAAGCTTTCTTT. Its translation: CASLQEQNTEAFF.

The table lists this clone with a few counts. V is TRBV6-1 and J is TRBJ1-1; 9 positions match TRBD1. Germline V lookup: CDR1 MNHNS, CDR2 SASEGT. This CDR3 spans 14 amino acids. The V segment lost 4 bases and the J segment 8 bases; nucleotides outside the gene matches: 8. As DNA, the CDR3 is TGTGCCAGCAGTGTCGACAGGGGGAGCGACGAAGCTTTCTTT. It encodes CASSVDRGSDEAFF.

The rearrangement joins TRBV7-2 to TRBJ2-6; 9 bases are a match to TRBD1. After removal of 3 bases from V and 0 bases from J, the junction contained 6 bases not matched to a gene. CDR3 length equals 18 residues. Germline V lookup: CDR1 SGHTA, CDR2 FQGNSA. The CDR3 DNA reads TGTGCCAGCAGCTTGGGACAGGGCAAACTCTCTGGGGCCAACGTCCTGACTTTC. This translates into CASSLGQGKLSGANVLTF.

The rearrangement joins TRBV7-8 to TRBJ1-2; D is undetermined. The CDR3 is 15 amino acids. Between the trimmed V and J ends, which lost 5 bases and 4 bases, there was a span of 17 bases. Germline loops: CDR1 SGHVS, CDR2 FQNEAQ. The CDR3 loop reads CASSPPSEQLYGYTF. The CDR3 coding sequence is TGTGCCAGCAGCCCGCCCTCCGAACAGCTCTATGGCTACACCTTC.